Sequencing of this T cell receptor beta chain was carried out in a study of regulatory T cells in long-lasting Graves disease. Time point denoted: newly diagnosed GD, antithyroid drugs for less than 3 months. Making the TCR library involved RNA that had been extracted from PBMCs. According to the study, TCR beta libraries were built with iRepertoire HTBI primers and CDR3-region Arm-PCR. Original methodology: Across all samples, more than 60 TRBV segments and 15 or so TRBJ segments were identified. One entry per CDR3 protein, called by TCRdb with MiXCR from the multiplex PCR reads. Here the V and J calls rest on TCRdb's processing, not on the authors' analysis. The table has approximately 300,000 distinct CDR3 sequences, 15% to 20% seen once. The clonotype comes from a female donor with Graves disease. Sequencing was performed on peripheral blood mononuclear cells (PBMCs), taken at new diagnosis, from a patient treated with antithyroid drugs.

The CDR3 DNA reads as TGTGCCAGCAGCCGTCCCGGACAGGGGGAGAATGGCTACACCTTC. It yields the protein CASSRPGQGENGYTF. The chain carries TRBV5-6 and TRBJ1-2; 10 positions agree with TRBD1. From germline, CDR1 is SGHDT and CDR2 YYEEEE. V was pared by 4 bases and J by 6 bases, with 9 bases of the junction left unmatched. CDR3 length: 15 amino acids.